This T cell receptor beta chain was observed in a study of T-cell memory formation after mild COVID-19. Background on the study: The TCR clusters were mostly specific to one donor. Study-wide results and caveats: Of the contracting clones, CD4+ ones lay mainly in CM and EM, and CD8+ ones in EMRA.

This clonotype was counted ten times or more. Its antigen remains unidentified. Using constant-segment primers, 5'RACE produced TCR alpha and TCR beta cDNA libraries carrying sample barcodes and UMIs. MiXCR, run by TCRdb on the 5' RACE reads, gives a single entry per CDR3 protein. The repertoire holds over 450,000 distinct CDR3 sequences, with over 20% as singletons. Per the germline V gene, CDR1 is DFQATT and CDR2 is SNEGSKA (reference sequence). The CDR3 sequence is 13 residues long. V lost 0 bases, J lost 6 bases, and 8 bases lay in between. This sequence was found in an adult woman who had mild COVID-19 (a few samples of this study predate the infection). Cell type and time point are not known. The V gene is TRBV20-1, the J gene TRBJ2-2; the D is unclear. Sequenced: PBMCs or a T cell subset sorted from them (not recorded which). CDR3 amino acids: CSARDKSPGELFF. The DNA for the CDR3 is TGCAGTGCTAGAGATAAGTCCCCCGGGGAGCTGTTTTTT.